The 22 T cell receptor beta chains below come from one sample, sequenced in a study of control samples from healthy donors and cancer patients. The data were produced by immunoSEQ multiplex PCR, yet TCRdb's version contains in-frame clones alone and is incomplete. The sample lists 100,000 to 150,000 clones, around 93% seen once, with around 8.9% in the top ten. The sample consisted of blood. These TCRs come from a man younger than 35 in good health.

The chain has TRBV29-1 and TRBJ2-3; tentatively, D is TRBD1 or TRBD2 (6 bases each). Germline CDR1 reads SQVTM; CDR2 reads ANQGSEA. V dropped 6 bases and J dropped 5 bases, with 9 bases sitting between them. The CDR3 length is 11 residues. The CDR3 DNA reads as TGCAGCGTGGGGGGCCGAGATACGCAGTATTTT. Amino acids: CSVGGRDTQYF.

The gene calls are TRBV19 and TRBJ1-1; a possible D gene is TRBD1 (6 bases). Germline assignment: CDR1 LNHDA and CDR2 SQIVND (reference sequence). The CDR3 consists of 13 residues. Between the trimmed V and J ends, which lost 6 bases and 3 bases, there was a span of 11 bases. The CDR3 bases are TGTGCCAGTAGGAGTACAGGGTACACTGAAGCTTTCTTT. Protein sequence: CASRSTGYTEAFF.

The rearrangement uses TRBV10-3 and TRBJ2-3, with 8 nucleotides matching TRBD2. V lost 8 bases to trimming and J lost 4 bases; unmatched junction nucleotides: 8. The CDR3 runs to 14 residues. Germline V gene data show CDR1 as ENHRY and CDR2 as SYGVKD. The DNA of the CDR3 is TGTGCCATCGCGAGGGATAGCGGGGCAGATACGCAGTATTTT. Translating it yields CAIARDSGADTQYF.

This chain links TRBV30 with TRBJ2-1; D is unresolved. This CDR3 comprises 12 residues. Looked up from germline, CDR1 is GTSNPN and CDR2 is SVGIG (reference sequence). The V gene lost 8 bases and the J gene lost 4 bases, with 12 bases spanning the gap. The CDR3 coding sequence is TGTGCCAGCGCCGCCGGTTACAATGAGCAGTTCTTC. Residues: CASAAGYNEQFF.

This chain joins TRBV5-1 and TRBJ1-2; 9 bases map to TRBD1. CDR1 and CDR2 from the germline V gene are SGHRS and YFSETQ. The ends lost 7 bases at V and 2 bases at J; junction bases unmatched: 6. The CDR3 covers 14 residues. CDR3 in DNA: TGCGCCAGCGTTCCCGGGACAGGGAACTATGGCTACACCTTC. Its translation: CASVPGTGNYGYTF.

V gene TRBV7-9 combines with J gene TRBJ2-2; 8 bases agree with TRBD1. This CDR3 is 17 amino acids long. CDR1 and CDR2 (germline): SEHNR, FQNEAQ (reference sequence). V gave up 5 bases and J gave up 3 bases; unmatched junction bases: 11. CDR3 sequence (DNA): TGTGCCAGCAGCATGCTTTGGACAGGGTACTACACCGGGGAGCTGTTTTTT. It yields the protein CASSMLWTGYYTGELFF.

V and J are TRBV6-5 and TRBJ1-5; D gene ambiguous. Germline CDR1 is MNHEY and CDR2 is SVGAGI. The V end was cut by 2 bases, the J end by 6 bases, with 14 bases between. The CDR3 is made up of 15 amino acids. CDR3 DNA sequence: TGTGCCAGCAGTTACGGAGGTCCAGGACGTCAGCCCCAGCATTTT. This encodes CASSYGGPGRQPQHF.

The chain links TRBV18 to TRBJ2-3, with D unclear. Germline lookup yields CDR1 KGHSH and CDR2 LQKENI. CDR3 length: 15 amino acids. Between the trimmed V and J ends, which lost 6 bases and 1 base, there was a span of 14 bases. CDR3 amino acids: CASSPEYLRTDTQYF. In DNA form, the CDR3 reads TGTGCCAGCTCCCCGGAGTACCTTCGCACAGATACGCAGTATTTT.

The chain recombines TRBV7-9 with TRBJ2-2, with 9 nucleotides matching TRBD1. Germline V gives CDR1 SEHNR, CDR2 FQNEAQ (reference sequence). CDR3 size: 16 residues. V lost 0 bases, J lost 6 bases, and 5 bases stayed unmatched. CDR3 region: CASSLAHRGHPGELFF. CDR3 bases: TGTGCCAGCAGCTTAGCCCACAGGGGGCATCCCGGGGAGCTGTTTTTT.

The chain links TRBV24-1 to TRBJ2-2; D might be TRBD2 (7 bases). The germline V and J ends were trimmed by 3 bases and 6 bases, with 19 bases remaining between them. CDR1 and CDR2 (germline): KGHDR, SFDVKD. CDR3 length equals 17 residues. CDR3 sequence (DNA): TGTGCCACCAGTGATGTGCCGTGGGGGGGCCGTCCCGGGGAGCTGTTTTTT. Protein sequence: CATSDVPWGGRPGELFF.

The genes are TRBV7-6 and TRBJ2-1; D may be TRBD2 (6 bases). The CDR3 has 14 amino acids. The germline gives CDR1 SGHVS, CDR2 FNYEAQ. V gave up 4 bases and J gave up 8 bases, with 15 bases separating them. The DNA of the CDR3 is TGTGCCAGCAGCTCGGTGCGGCGGGGCGATGAGCAGTTCTTC. Amino acids: CASSSVRRGDEQFF. The full variable domain, rest sourced from reference TRBV7-6 and TRBJ2-1, is GAGVSQSPRYKVTKRGQDVALRCDPISGHVSLYWYRQALGQGPEFLTYFNYEAQQDKSGLPNDRFSAERPEGSISTLTIQRTEQRDSAMYRCASSSVRRGDEQFFGPGTRLTVL.

The chain combines TRBV2 with TRBJ2-7; 8 bases are shared with TRBD1. CDR1 is SNHLY and CDR2 is FYNNEI in the germline V gene. V lost 7 bases, J lost 9 bases, and 8 bases stayed unmatched. The CDR3 runs to 12 residues. The CDR3 spells CASIGTGIRQYF. In nucleotides, the CDR3 is TGTGCCAGCATAGGGACAGGAATTCGGCAGTACTTC. The complete variable domain, with remaining parts taken from reference TRBV2 and TRBJ2-7, reads EPEVTQTPSHQVTQMGQEVILRCVPISNHLYFYWYRQILGQKVEFLVSFYNNEISEKSEIFDDQFSVERPDGSNFTLKIRSTKLEDSAMYFCASIGTGIRQYFGPGTRLTVT.

This chain links TRBV21-1 with TRBJ2-2; TRBD1 is taken as the D call from the table, unchecked against the DNA. TRBV21-1 is given as a pseudogene. This CDR3 has 17 residues. This CDR3 is CASAAHNGQFEHRGAVF. CDR3 in DNA: TGTGCCAGCGCGGCCCATAACGGACAGTTCGAACACCGGGGAGCTGTTTTT.

The gene calls are TRBV30 and TRBJ1-2; a possible D gene is TRBD1 (5 bases). CDR1 is GTSNPN and CDR2 is SVGIG in the germline V gene (reference sequence). The CDR3 runs to 13 residues. V was trimmed by 5 bases and J by 4 bases, leaving 14 bases between them. The CDR3 coding sequence is TGTGCCTGGGTTTGGGACGAGACCTATGGCTACACCTTC. This gives the protein CAWVWDETYGYTF.

This rearrangement joins TRBV6-1 to TRBJ2-3; D gene ambiguous. This CDR3 is built from 14 residues. CDR1 is MNHNS and CDR2 is SASEGT in the germline V gene. Trimming took 3 bases from V and 2 from J, leaving 9 bases between them. For the CDR3, the DNA is TGTGCCAGCAGTGATTTAGGGATCACAGATACGCAGTATTTT. Translating it yields CASSDLGITDTQYF.

V is TRBV30 and J is TRBJ1-5; D unclear. V gave up 1 base and J gave up 6 bases, with 10 bases separating them. The V gene's germline CDR1 is GTSNPN and CDR2 SVGIG (reference sequence). This CDR3 has 13 residues. CDR3 residues: CAWSDGVTQPQHF. The CDR3 bases are TGTGCCTGGAGTGACGGGGTTACTCAGCCCCAGCATTTT.

The chain recombines TRBV5-1 with TRBJ2-6; tentative D call: TRBD1 (7 bases). The germline gives CDR1 SGHRS, CDR2 YFSETQ. V gave up 5 bases and J gave up 4 bases, with 10 bases separating them. CDR3 size: 14 residues. The CDR3 DNA follows: TGCGCCAGCAGTCAGGGGGGCGGGGCCAACGTCCTGACTTTC. Its protein is CASSQGGGANVLTF.

The V gene is TRBV25-1, the J gene TRBJ2-7; D is undetermined. With 4 bases removed from V and 0 bases from J, the gap between germline ends came to 13 bases. The germline V gene encodes CDR1 MGHDK and CDR2 SYGVNS. The CDR3 is made up of 15 amino acids. CDR3 nucleotide sequence: TGTGCCAGCAGTGTGGGCAGAACCTCCTCCTACGAGCAGTACTTC. Protein sequence: CASSVGRTSSYEQYF.

V is TRBV30 and J is TRBJ1-2; D may be TRBD1 (5 bases). V was shortened by 0 bases and J by 2 bases, with 16 bases between the two germline ends. This CDR3 has 16 amino acids. Per germline, CDR1 GTSNPN and CDR2 SVGIG (reference sequence). The CDR3 bases are TGTGCCTGGAGTGTACGAAGGGGCGCCCCAAACTATGGCTACACCTTC. It specifies CAWSVRRGAPNYGYTF.

CDR3 protein: CASSLEGFSNEQFF. CDR3 coding DNA: TGTGCCAGCAGCTTAGAAGGGTTCAGCAATGAGCAGTTCTTC. The chain uses TRBV5-4 and TRBJ2-1; D gene unclear. The CDR3 is 14 residues long. V gave up 2 bases and J gave up 6 bases, with 12 bases separating them. Germline loops: CDR1 SGHNT, CDR2 YYREEE (reference sequence). The full variable domain, completed using reference TRBV5-4 and TRBJ2-1, is ETGVTQSPTHLIKTRGQQVTLRCSSQSGHNTVSWYQQALGQGPQFIFQYYREEENGRGNFPPRFSGLQFPNYSSELNVNALELDDSALYLCASSLEGFSNEQFFGPGTRLTVL.

Comments on this clone: One end of the junction varies from germline; a read error may be responsible. The chain joins TRBV12-3 or TRBV12-4 to TRBJ2-1, with TRBD2 identical over 8 bases. The CDR3 spans 12 residues. CDR3 sequence reads: CASSLRTGGVVF. The CDR3 DNA reads TGTGCCAGCAGTCTCCGAACCGGGGGGGTGGTCTTC.

The CDR3 DNA is TGCAGCGTGACTAGCGACTTGTCGGATACGCAGTATTTT. It encodes CSVTSDLSDTQYF. The genes are TRBV29-1 and TRBJ2-3; TRBD2 matches at 8 bases. V lost 6 bases, J lost 6 bases, and 8 bases stayed unmatched. Germline assignment: CDR1 SQVTM and CDR2 ANQGSEA. The CDR3 consists of 13 residues.